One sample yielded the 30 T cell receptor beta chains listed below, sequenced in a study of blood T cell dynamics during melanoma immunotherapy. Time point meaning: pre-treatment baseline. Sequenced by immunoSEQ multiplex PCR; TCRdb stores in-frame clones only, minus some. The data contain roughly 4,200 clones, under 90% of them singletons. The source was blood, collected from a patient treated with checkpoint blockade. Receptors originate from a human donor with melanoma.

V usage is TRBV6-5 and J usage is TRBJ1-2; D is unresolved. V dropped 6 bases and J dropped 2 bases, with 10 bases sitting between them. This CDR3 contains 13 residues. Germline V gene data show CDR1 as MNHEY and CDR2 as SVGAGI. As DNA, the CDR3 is TGTGCCAGCAGACGAGACCGGAACTATGGCTACACCTTC. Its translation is CASRRDRNYGYTF.

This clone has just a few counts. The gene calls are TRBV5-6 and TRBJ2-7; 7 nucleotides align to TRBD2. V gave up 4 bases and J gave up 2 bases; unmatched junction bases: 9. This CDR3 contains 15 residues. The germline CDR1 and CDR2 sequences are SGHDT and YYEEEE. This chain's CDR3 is CASSTSGRAPYEQYF. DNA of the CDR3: TGTGCCAGCAGCACCTCGGGGAGGGCCCCCTACGAGCAGTACTTC.

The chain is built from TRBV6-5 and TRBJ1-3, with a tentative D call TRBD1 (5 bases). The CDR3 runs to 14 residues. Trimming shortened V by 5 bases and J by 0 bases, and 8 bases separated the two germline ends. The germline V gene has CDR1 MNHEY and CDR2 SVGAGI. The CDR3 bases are TGTGCCAGCAGTAGGGGATTCTCTGGAAACACCATATATTTT. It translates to CASSRGFSGNTIYF.

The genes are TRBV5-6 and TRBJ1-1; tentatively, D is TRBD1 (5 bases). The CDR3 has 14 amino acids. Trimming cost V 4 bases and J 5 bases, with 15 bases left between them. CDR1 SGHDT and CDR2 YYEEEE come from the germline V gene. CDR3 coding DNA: TGTGCCAGCAGCCCGCGGGGGGGTGGAACTGAAGCTTTCTTT. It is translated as CASSPRGGGTEAFF.

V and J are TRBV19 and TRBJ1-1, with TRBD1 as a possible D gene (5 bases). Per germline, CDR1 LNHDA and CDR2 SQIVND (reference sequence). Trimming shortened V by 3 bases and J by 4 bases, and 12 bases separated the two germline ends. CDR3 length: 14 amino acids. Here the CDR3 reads CASSMGGQGTEAFF. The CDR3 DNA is TGTGCCAGTAGTATGGGGGGTCAAGGCACTGAAGCTTTCTTT.

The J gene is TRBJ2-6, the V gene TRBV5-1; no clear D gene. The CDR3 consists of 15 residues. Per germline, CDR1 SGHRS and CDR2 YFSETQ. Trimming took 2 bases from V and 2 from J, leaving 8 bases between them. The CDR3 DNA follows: TGCGCCAGCAGCTTACAGAATCCTGGGGCCAACGTCCTGACTTTC. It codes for CASSLQNPGANVLTF.

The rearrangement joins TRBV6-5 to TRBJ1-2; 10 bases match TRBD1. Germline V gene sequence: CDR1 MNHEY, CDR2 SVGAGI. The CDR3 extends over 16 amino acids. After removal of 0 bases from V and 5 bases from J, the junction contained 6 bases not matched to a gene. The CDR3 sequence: CASSYSRTGGSYGYTF. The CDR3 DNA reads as TGTGCCAGCAGTTACTCGAGGACAGGGGGATCATATGGCTACACCTTC.

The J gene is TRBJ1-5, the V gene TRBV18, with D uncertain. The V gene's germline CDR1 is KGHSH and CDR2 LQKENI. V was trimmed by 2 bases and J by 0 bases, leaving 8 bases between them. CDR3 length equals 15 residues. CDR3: CASSPNTVSNQPQHF. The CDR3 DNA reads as TGTGCCAGCTCACCAAATACAGTTAGCAATCAGCCCCAGCATTTT.

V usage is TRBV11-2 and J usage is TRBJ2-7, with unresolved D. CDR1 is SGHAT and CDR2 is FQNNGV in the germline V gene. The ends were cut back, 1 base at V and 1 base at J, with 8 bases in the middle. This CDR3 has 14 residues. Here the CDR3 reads CASSLGQVSYEQYF. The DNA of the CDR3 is TGTGCCAGCAGCTTAGGTCAGGTTTCCTACGAGCAGTACTTC. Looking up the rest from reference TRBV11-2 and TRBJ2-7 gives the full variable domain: EAGVAQSPRYKIIEKRQSVAFWCNPISGHATLYWYQQILGQGPKLLIQFQNNGVVDDSQLPKDRFSAERLKGVDSTLKIQPAKLEDSAVYLCASSLGQVSYEQYFGPGTRLTVT.

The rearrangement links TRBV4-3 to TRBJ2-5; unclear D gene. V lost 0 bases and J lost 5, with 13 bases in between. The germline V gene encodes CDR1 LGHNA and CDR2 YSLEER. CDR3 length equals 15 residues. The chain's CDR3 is CASSQDPGVGETQYF. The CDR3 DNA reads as TGCGCCAGCAGCCAAGATCCAGGTGTGGGGGAGACCCAGTACTTC.

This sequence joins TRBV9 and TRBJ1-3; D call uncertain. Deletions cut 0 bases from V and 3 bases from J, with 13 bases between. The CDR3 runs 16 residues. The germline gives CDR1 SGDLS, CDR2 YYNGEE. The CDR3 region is CASSVDDTLGGNTIYF. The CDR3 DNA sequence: TGTGCCAGCAGCGTAGATGACACACTTGGTGGAAACACCATATATTTT.

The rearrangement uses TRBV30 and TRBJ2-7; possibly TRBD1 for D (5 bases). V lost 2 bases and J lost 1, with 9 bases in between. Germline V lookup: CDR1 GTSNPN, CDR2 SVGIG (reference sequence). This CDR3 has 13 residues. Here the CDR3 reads CAWSQGGSYEQYF. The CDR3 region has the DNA TGTGCCTGGAGTCAGGGTGGTTCCTACGAGCAGTACTTC.

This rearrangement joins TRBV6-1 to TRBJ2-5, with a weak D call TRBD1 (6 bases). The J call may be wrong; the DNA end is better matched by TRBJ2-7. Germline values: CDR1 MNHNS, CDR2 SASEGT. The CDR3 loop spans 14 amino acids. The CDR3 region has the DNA TGTGCCAGCAGGGGGACAAACTTTCTCTACGAGCAGTACTTC. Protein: CASRGTNFLYEQYF.

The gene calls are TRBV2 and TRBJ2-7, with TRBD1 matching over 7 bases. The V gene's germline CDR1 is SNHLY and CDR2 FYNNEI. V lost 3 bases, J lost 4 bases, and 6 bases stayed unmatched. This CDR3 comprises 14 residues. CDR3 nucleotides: TGTGCCAGCAGTGAGCAGGGGGTGCTATACGAGCAGTACTTC. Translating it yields CASSEQGVLYEQYF.

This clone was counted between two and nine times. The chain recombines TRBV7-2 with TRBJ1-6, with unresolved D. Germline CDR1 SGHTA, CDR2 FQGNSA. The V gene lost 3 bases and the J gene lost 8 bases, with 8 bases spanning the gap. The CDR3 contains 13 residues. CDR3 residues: CASSLVQDSPLHF. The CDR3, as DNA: TGTGCCAGCAGCTTGGTCCAAGATTCACCCCTCCACTTT.

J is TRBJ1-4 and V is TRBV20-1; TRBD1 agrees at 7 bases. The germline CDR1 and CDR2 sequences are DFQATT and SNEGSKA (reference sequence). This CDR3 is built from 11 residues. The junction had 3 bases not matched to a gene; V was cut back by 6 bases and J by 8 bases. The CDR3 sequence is CSARGQEKLFF. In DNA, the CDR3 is TGCAGTGCGCGGGGACAGGAAAAACTGTTTTTT.

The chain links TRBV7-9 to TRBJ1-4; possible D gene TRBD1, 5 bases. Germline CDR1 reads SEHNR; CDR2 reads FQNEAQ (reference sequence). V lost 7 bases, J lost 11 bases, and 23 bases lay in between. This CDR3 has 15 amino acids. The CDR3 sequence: CASTSGGTQVGKLFF. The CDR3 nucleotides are TGTGCCAGCACCTCTGGGGGGACTCAAGTGGGGAAACTGTTTTTT.

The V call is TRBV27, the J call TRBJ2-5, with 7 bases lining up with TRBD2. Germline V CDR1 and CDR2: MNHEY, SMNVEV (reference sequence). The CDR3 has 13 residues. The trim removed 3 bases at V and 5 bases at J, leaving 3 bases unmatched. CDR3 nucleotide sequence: TGTGCCAGCAGTTTCGGGGGGTGGGAGACCCAGTACTTC. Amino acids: CASSFGGWETQYF.

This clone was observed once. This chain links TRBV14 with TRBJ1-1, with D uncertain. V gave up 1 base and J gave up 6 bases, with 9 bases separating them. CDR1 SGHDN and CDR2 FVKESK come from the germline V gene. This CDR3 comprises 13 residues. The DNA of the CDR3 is TGTGCCAGCAGCCAAGCCGTATTGGCTGAAGCTTTCTTT. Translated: CASSQAVLAEAFF.

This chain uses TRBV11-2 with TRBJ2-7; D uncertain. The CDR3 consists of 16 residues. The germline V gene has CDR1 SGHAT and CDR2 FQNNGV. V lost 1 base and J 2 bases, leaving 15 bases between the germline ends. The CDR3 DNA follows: TGTGCCAGCAGCTTAGTTGTCCCAGGAATTACCTACGAGCAGTACTTC. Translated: CASSLVVPGITYEQYF.

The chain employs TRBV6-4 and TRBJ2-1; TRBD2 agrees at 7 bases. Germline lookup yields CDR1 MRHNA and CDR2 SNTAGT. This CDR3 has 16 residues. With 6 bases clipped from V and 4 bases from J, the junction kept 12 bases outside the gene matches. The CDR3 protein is CASSPWGAGRYNEQFF. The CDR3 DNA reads TGTGCCAGCAGCCCCTGGGGAGCGGGGCGTTACAATGAGCAGTTCTTC.

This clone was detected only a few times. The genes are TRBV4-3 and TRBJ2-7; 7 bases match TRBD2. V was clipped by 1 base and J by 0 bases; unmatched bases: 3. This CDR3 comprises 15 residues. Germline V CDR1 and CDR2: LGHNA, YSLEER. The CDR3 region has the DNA TGCGCCAGCAGCCAAGTTACGGGGGGCTCCTACGAGCAGTACTTC. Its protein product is CASSQVTGGSYEQYF.

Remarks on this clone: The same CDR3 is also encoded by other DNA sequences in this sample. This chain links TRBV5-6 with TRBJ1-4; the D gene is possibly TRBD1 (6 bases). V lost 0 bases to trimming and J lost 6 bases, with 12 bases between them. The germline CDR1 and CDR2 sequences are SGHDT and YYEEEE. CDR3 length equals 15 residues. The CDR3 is CASSLGWTAHEKLFF. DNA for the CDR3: TGTGCCAGCAGCTTGGGGTGGACAGCCCATGAAAAACTGTTTTTT.

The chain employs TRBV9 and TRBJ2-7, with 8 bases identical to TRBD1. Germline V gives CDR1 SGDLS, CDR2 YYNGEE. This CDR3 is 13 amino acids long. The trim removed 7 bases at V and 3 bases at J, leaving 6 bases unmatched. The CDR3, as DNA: TGTGCCAGCGGACAGGGATTCGACTACGAGCAGTACTTC. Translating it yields CASGQGFDYEQYF.

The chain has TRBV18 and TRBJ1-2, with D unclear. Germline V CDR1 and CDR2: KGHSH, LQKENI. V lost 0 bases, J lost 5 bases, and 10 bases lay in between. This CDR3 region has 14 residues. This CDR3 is CASSPPGSPYGYTF. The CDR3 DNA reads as TGTGCCAGCTCACCACCAGGGTCCCCGTATGGCTACACCTTC.

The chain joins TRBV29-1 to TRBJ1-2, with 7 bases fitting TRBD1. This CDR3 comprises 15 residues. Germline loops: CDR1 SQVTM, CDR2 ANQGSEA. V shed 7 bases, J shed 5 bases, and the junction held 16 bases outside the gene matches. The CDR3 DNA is TGCAGCGCTGGGGGGAGGCACAGGGGTGGATATGGCTACACCTTC. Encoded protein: CSAGGRHRGGYGYTF.

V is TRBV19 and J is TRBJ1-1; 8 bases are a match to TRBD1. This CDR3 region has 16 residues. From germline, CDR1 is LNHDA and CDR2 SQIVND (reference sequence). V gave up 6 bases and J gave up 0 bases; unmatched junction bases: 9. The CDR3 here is CASRRGRGLMNTEAFF. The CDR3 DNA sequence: TGTGCCAGTAGAAGGGGCAGGGGGCTTATGAACACTGAAGCTTTCTTT.

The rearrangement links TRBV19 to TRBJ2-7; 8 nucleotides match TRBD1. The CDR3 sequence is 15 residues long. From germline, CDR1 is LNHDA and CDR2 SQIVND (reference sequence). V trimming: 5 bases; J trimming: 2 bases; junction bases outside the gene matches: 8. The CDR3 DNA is TGTGCCAGTAGTGACAGGGGCCAACCTACCTACGAGCAGTACTTC. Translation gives CASSDRGQPTYEQYF.

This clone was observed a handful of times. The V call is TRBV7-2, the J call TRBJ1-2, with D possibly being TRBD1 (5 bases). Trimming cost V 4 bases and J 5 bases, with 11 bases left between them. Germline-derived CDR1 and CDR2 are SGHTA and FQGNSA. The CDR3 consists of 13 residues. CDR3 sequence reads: CASSSTVGYGYTF. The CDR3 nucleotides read TGTGCCAGCAGCTCGACAGTCGGGTATGGCTACACCTTC.

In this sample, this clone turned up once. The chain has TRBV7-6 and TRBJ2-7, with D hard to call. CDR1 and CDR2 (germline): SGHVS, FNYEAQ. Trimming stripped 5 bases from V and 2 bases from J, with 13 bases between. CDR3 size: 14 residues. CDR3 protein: CASSPVGLTYEQYF. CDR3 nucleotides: TGTGCCAGCAGCCCTGTAGGTCTGACCTACGAGCAGTACTTC. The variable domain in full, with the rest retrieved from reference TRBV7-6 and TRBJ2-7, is GAGVSQSPRYKVTKRGQDVALRCDPISGHVSLYWYRQALGQGPEFLTYFNYEAQQDKSGLPNDRFSAERPEGSISTLTIQRTEQRDSAMYRCASSPVGLTYEQYFGPGTRLTVT.